This T cell receptor beta chain was identified during a study of early T cells in non-severe SARS-CoV-2 infection. Sample share makes this clonotype medium-sized. Researchers attached unique molecular identifiers to individual cDNA molecules. TCRdb re-called the 5' RACE reads with MiXCR, one entry per CDR3 protein. The sample has more than 20,000 distinct CDR3 sequences; almost 4.5% are singletons. This CDR3 has 13 residues. The junction had 1 base not matched to a gene; V was cut back by 6 bases and J by 4 bases. Looked up from germline, CDR1 is SNHLY and CDR2 is FYNNEI. The chain employs TRBV2 and TRBJ2-1, with 9 positions matching TRBD1. The source of this sequence is an adult who was a healthcare worker with PCR-confirmed SARS-CoV-2 infection or an uninfected control (not recorded which). The sequenced sample consisted of whole blood. CDR3 sequence reads: CASSGTGYNEQFF. For the CDR3, the DNA is TGTGCCAGCAGCGGGACAGGGTACAATGAGCAGTTCTTC.